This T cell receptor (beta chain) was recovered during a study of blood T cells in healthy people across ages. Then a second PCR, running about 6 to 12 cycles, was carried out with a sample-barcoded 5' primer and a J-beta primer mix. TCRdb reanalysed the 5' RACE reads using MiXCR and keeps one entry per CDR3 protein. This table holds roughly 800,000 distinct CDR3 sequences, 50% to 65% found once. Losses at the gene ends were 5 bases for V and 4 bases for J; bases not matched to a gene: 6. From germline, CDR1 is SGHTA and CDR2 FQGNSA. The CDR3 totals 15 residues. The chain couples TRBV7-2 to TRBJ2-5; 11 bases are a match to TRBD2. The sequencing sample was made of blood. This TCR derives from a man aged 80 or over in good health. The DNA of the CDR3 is TGTGCCAGCAGCCGCACTAGCGGGGGTCGAGAGACCCAGTACTTC. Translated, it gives CASSRTSGGRETQYF.